This T cell receptor beta chain was sequenced in a study of identical twins. A few counts support this clonotype. TCRdb used MiXCR to reprocess the 5' RACE reads, holding one entry per CDR3 protein. The data show about 530,000 distinct CDR3 sequences, with approximately 20% seen just once and more than 0.4% held by the top ten. CDR3 length: 13 amino acids. V dropped 0 bases and J dropped 5 bases, with 9 bases sitting between them. Germline CDR1 is SGDLS and CDR2 is YYNGEE. The same specimen was also included in a second study, on yellow fever vaccine responses in identical twins.

The sample comprised CD4+ T cells sorted from blood. The receptor's source is a woman aged 18-30 years in good health. This chain uses TRBV9 with TRBJ2-7; D remains unclear. CDR3 in amino acids: CASSVAPRDEQYF. CDR3 nucleotides: TGTGCCAGCAGCGTAGCACCTCGGGACGAGCAGTACTTC.